This T cell receptor beta chain emerged from a study of OX40 agonist ivuxolimab in advanced cancers. Broadly, across the study: Ivuxolimab was an agonistic, fully human IgG2 monoclonal antibody directed against OX40 (CD134), a costimulatory receptor. Intravenous ivuxolimab was administered to patients every 2 weeks at six dose levels: 0.01, 0.1, 0.3, 1.5, 3 and 10 mg/kg. Of the roughly 51 dose-escalation patients, hepatocellular carcinoma was present in around 20, melanoma in around 15, renal cell carcinoma in 9 and head and neck cancer in 9. A male proportion of roughly 80% and a mean age of approximately 61 years, ranging from roughly 23 to 85, were recorded for the dose-escalation cohort. Prior anti-PD-1, anti-PD-L1 or anti-CTLA-4 therapy was permitted, and checkpoint inhibitors had been received by about two fifths of dose-escalation patients. Partial responses occurred in three dose-escalation patients: two with cutaneous melanoma and one with hepatocellular carcinoma. Peripheral TCRbeta sequencing aimed to test whether ivuxolimab altered TCR sequence diversity and caused clonal T-cell expansion. The monotherapy dose-escalation portion (N ≈ 57 patients) of the phase I ivuxolimab trial is reported in the paper.

For CDR1 and CDR2, the germline V gene lists MNHEY and SVGAGI. V loses 7 bases of germline sequence and J loses 1 base, and the interval between the two ends is 7 bases. The CDR3 spans 12 residues, from the cysteine through the phenylalanine. The read is trimmed to its CDR3 DNA, 36 bases read in frame from base 1. For sequencing of the TCRbeta CDR3 region, genomic DNA was extracted from the sorted cells. The immunoSEQ Assay was used to sequence the TCRbeta CDR3 regions. TCRdb stores this immuneACCESS table with in-frame sequences only. Part of the clones is absent; in the studies checked, under half of the shortfall reflects unresolved V genes, and no reason is known for the rest. The sample table records roughly 50,000 clones; 80% to 85% of these occur just once. Together, the top ten hold about 3.9% of the sample. Summary of the overall study and its limitations: At doses of 0.1 to 3.0 mg/kg, clonal expansion of both CD4+ and CD8+ T cells in blood was seen between baseline and week 6. The antigen specificity of the clonally expanded peripheral T cells was not determined. Partial responders in the 0.1-3.0 mg/kg groups had among the lowest normalized peripheral clonal expansion, especially among CD8+ T cells. On average, CD8+ T cells showed more expanded clones than CD4+ T cells after ivuxolimab. Low levels of normalized T-cell clonal expansion were also shown by some nonresponding patients.

Of note for this clone: The antigen this receptor binds is unknown. It has no much larger one-base neighbor in the sample; base qualities were not kept.

The trial excluded patients who had a history of autoimmune disease or were on systemic immunosuppression. Peripheral blood for TCR sequencing was collected from all dose cohorts at baseline, on cycle 4 day 1, and on cycle 7 day 1. The samples were drawn from a first-in-human, open-label, multicenter phase I dose-escalation trial of ivuxolimab. Adults with locally advanced or metastatic head and neck squamous cell, hepatocellular, melanoma or renal cell carcinoma were enrolled in the trial. Before TCR sequencing, CD4+ and CD8+ T cells were separately sorted from peripheral blood. The rearranged chain carries TRBV6-5 and TRBJ1-1; the D gene identity is not certain. The sequence derives from an adult with an advanced solid tumor such as melanoma, head and neck, liver or kidney cancer. The sequencing used CD4+ or CD8+ T cells sorted from blood, collected in a trial of the OX40 agonist ivuxolimab. The CDR3 reads as follows: CASTRPNTEAFF. The DNA is TGTGCCAGCACCAGACCGAACACTGAAGCTTTCTTT.